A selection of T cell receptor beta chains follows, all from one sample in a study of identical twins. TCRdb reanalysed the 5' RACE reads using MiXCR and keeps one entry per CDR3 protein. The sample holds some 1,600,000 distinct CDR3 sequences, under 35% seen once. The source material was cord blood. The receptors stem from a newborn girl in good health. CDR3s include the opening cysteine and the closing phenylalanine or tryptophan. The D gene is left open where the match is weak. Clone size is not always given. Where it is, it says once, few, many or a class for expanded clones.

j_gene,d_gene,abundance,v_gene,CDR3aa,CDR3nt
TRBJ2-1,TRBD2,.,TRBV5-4,CASSHTSGSPYNEQFF,TGTGCCAGCAGCCATACTAGCGGGAGTCCCTACAATGAGCAGTTCTTC
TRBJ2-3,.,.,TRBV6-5,CASSYVLDTDTQYF,TGTGCCAGCAGTTACGTACTAGACACAGATACGCAGTATTTT
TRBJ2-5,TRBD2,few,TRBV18,CASSPLVRKRGIQETQYF,TGTGCCAGCTCACCACTCGTGCGGAAGCGGGGGATCCAAGAGACCCAGTACTTC
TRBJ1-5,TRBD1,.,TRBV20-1,CSARERDSRNQPQHF,TGCAGTGCTAGAGAGCGGGACAGCCGTAATCAGCCCCAGCATTTT
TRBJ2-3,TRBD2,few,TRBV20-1,CSARDTSGRLDTQYF,TGCAGTGCTAGAGATACTAGCGGGAGATTAGATACGCAGTATTTT
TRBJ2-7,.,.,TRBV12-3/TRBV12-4,CASSFFSRLSSYEQYF,TGTGCCAGCAGTTTTTTTTCGCGACTCAGCTCCTACGAGCAGTACTTC
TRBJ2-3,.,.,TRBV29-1,CSVGWADTQYF,TGCAGCGTTGGGTGGGCAGATACGCAGTATTTT
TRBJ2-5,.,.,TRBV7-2,CASSLAGPTPRQYF,TGTGCCAGCAGCTTAGCTGGGCCGACCCCGCGGCAGTACTTC
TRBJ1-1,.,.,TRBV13,CASSPRSQGAFF,TGTGCCAGCAGCCCCCGATCCCAAGGAGCTTTCTTT
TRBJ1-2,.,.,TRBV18,CASSRGLEVYGYTF,TGTGCCAGCTCAAGGGGGTTGGAAGTCTATGGCTACACCTTC
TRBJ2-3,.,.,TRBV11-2,CASSLAWRDRTDTQYF,TGTGCCAGCAGCTTGGCTTGGCGGGACCGCACAGATACGCAGTATTTT
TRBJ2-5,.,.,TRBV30,CAWSVGSLGETQYF,TGTGCCTGGAGTGTCGGTAGCTTGGGGGAGACCCAGTACTTC
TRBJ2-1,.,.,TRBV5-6,CASSPLALRSSYNEQFF,TGTGCCAGCAGCCCCTTGGCTTTGAGAAGCTCCTACAATGAGCAGTTCTTC
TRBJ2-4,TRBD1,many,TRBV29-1,CSVGGTGKDIQYF,TGCAGCGTTGGGGGGACAGGGAAAGACATTCAGTACTTC
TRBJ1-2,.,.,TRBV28,CASSLLRGGVNYGYTF,TGTGCCAGCAGTTTATTACGGGGGGGAGTTAACTATGGCTACACCTTC
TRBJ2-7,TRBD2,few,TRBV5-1,CASSLFGGRAVSYEQYF,TGCGCCAGCAGCTTGTTTGGCGGGAGGGCCGTGTCCTACGAGCAGTACTTC
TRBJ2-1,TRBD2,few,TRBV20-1,CSAYIGTRDNEQFF,TGCAGTGCCTATATCGGGACTAGGGACAATGAGCAGTTCTTC
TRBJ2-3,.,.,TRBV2,CASSRRPYPGTDTQYF,TGTGCCAGCAGTAGACGACCCTATCCAGGCACAGATACGCAGTATTTT
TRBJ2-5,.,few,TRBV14,CASSQERQAGQYF,TGTGCCAGCAGCCAAGAGAGGCAGGCCGGGCAGTACTTC
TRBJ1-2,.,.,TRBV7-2,CASSLGRASYGYTF,TGTGCCAGCAGCTTAGGCCGGGCTTCCTATGGCTACACCTTC
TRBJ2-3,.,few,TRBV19,CASRLDSTDTQYF,TGTGCCAGTAGGTTGGACAGCACAGATACGCAGTATTTT
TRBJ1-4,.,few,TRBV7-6,CASSRRGAEEKLFF,TGTGCCAGCAGCCGTAGGGGGGCAGAGGAAAAACTGTTTTTT
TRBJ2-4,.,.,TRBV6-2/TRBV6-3,CASNHGQKGNIQYF,TGTGCCAGCAACCACGGGCAGAAGGGTAACATTCAGTACTTC
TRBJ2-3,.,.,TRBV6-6,CAISRRGSTDTQYF,TGTGCCATCAGCCGCCGCGGAAGCACAGATACGCAGTATTTT
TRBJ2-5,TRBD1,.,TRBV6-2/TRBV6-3,CASSYTHRGEETQYF,TGTGCCAGCAGTTACACCCACAGGGGAGAAGAGACCCAGTACTTC
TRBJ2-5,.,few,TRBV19,CASRDPGIKETQYF,TGTGCCAGTAGGGACCCGGGGATTAAAGAGACCCAGTACTTC
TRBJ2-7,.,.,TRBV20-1,CSARVTGPYEQYF,TGCAGTGCTAGAGTGACGGGGCCCTACGAGCAGTACTTC
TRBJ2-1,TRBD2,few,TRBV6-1,CASLQERLAAYNEQFF,TGTGCCAGCCTTCAAGAAAGACTAGCGGCCTACAATGAGCAGTTCTTC
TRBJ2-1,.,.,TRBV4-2,CASSLMSFAYEQFF,TGTGCCAGCAGCCTTATGAGTTTTGCCTACGAGCAGTTCTTC
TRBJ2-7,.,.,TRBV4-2,CASSPSGGNPYEQYF,TGTGCCAGCAGCCCCTCAGGAGGGAACCCCTACGAGCAGTACTTC
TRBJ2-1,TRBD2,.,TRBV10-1,CASSESKASGNNEQFF,TGCGCCAGCAGTGAGTCTAAGGCTAGCGGTAACAATGAGCAGTTCTTC
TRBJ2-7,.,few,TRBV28,CASPTYLLYNEQYF,TGTGCCAGCCCCACTTATTTGTTATATAACGAGCAGTACTTC
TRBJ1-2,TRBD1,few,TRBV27,CASSLARGLGYGYTF,TGTGCCAGCAGTTTGGCGAGGGGGCTCGGCTATGGCTACACCTTC
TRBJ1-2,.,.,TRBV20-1,CSARDVGEGYGYTF,TGCAGTGCTAGAGATGTCGGGGAAGGCTATGGCTACACCTTC
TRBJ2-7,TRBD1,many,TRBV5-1,CASSSTGGGSYEQYF,TGCGCCAGCAGCTCCACAGGGGGCGGTTCCTACGAGCAGTACTTC
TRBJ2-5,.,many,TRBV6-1,CASSESLGETQYF,TGTGCCAGCAGTGAATCCCTCGGGGAGACCCAGTACTTC
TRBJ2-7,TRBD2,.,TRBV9,CASSKGLAGGPYEQYF,TGTGCCAGCAGCAAGGGACTAGCGGGAGGACCCTACGAGCAGTACTTC
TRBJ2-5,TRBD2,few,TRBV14,CASSQGYSGGSAETQYF,TGTGCCAGCAGCCAAGGGTATTCGGGCGGGAGCGCTGAGACCCAGTACTTC
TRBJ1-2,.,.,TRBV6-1,CASKEGRDYGYTF,TGTGCCAGCAAAGAAGGCAGGGACTATGGCTACACCTTC
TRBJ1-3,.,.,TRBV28,CASSVRARNTIYF,TGTGCCAGCAGTGTCAGGGCTCGAAACACCATATATTTT
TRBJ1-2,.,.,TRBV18,CASSPREGWSYGYTF,TGTGCCAGCTCACCACGCGAAGGGTGGAGCTATGGCTACACCTTC
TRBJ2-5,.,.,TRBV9,CASSVDGLFQETQYF,TGTGCCAGCAGCGTAGACGGACTGTTCCAAGAGACCCAGTACTTC
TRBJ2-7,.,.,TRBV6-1,CASSGVHSGPSYEQYF,TGTGCCAGCAGTGGCGTACATTCCGGGCCCTCCTACGAGCAGTACTTC
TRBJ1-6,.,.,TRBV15,CATGAGNSPLHF,TGTGCCACCGGGGCAGGAAATTCACCCCTCCACTTT
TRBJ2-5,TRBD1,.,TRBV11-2,CASSFARDSTETQYF,TGTGCCAGCAGCTTTGCCCGGGACAGTACAGAGACCCAGTACTTC
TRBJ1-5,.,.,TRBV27,CASSLRGGREPQHF,TGTGCCAGCAGTTTACGAGGGGGGAGGGAGCCCCAGCATTTT
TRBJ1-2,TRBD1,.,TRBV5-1,CASSLFLSRGLIYGYTF,TGCGCCAGCAGCTTGTTTCTGTCCAGGGGGCTGATCTATGGCTACACCTTC
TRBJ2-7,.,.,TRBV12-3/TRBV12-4,CASSSSPYPGSYEQYF,TGTGCCAGCAGTTCTTCCCCGTACCCAGGGTCCTACGAGCAGTACTTC
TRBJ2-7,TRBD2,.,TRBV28,CASLFTLAGGNEQYF,TGTGCCAGCCTGTTTACACTAGCGGGAGGGAATGAGCAGTACTTC
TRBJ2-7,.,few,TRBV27,CASSLSAAFGYEQYF,TGTGCCAGCAGTTTATCGGCAGCGTTTGGCTACGAGCAGTACTTC
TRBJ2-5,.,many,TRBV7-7,CASSLGTATLETQYF,TGTGCTAGCAGCTTAGGGACTGCCACTCTTGAGACCCAGTACTTC
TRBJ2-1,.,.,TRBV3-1,CASSLRQEGHEQFF,TGTGCCAGCAGCCTAAGACAGGAGGGCCATGAGCAGTTCTTC
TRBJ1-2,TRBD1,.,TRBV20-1,CSARSTGTNYGYTF,TGCAGTGCTAGATCGACAGGGACGAACTATGGCTACACCTTC
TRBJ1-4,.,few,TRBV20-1,CSAPVRTNEKLFF,TGCAGTGCCCCGGTGCGCACTAATGAAAAACTGTTTTTT
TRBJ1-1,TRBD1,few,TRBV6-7,CMDREAFF,TGTATGGACAGGGAAGCTTTCTTT
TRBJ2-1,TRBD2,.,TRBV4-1,CASSQGLAGLYNEQFF,TGCGCCAGCAGCCAAGGGCTAGCGGGACTTTACAATGAGCAGTTCTTC
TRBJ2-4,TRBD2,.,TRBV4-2,CASSQETRTSGGSKNIQYF,TGTGCCAGCAGCCAAGAAACCCGGACTAGCGGGGGGTCCAAAAACATTCAGTACTTC
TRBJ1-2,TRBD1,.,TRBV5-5,CASSFRTGNYGHTF,TGTGCCAGCAGCTTTCGGACAGGAAACTATGGCCACACCTTC
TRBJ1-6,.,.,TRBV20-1,CSANRDYWNSPLHF,TGCAGTGCTAATAGGGACTACTGGAATTCACCCCTCCACTTT
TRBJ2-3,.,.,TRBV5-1,CASSSDREGFADTQYF,TGCGCCAGCAGCAGCGACAGGGAGGGTTTTGCAGATACGCAGTATTTT